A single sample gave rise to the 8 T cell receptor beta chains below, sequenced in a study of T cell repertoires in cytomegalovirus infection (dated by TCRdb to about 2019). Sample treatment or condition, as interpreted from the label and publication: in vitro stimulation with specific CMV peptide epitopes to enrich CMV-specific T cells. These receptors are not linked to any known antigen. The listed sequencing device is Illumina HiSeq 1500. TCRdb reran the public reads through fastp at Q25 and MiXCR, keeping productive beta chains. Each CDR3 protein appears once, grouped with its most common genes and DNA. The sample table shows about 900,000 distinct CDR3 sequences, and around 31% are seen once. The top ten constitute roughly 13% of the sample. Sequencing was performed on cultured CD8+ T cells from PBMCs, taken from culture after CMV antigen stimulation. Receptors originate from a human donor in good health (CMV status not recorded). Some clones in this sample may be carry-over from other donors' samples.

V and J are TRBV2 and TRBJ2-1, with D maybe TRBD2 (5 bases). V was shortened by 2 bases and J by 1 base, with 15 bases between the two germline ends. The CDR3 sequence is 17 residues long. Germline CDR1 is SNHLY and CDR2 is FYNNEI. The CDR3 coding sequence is TGTGCCAGCAGTGAACCACTAGGGCCTGGGTCCTACAATGAGCAGTTCTTC. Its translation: CASSEPLGPGSYNEQFF.

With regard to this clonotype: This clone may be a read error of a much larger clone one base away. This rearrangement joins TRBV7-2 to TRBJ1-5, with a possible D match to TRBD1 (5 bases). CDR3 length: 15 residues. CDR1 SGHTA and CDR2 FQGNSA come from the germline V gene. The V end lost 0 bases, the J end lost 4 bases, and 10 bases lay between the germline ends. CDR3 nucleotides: TGTGCCAGCAGCTTAGCGCCGGGACTGAATCAGCCCCAGCATTTT. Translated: CASSLAPGLNQPQHF. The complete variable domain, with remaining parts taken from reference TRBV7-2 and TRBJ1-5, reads GAGVSQSPSNKVTEKGKDVELRCDPISGHTALYWYRQSLGQGLEFLIYFQGNSAPDKSGLPSDRFSAERTGGSVSTLTIQRTQQEDSAVYLCASSLAPGLNQPQHFGDGTRLSIL.

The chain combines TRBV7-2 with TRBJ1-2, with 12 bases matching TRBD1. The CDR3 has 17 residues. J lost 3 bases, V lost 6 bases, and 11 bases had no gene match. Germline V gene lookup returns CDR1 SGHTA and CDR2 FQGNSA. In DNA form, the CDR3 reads TGTGCCAGCAGTTTCCCGGGACAGGGGGCACTTGACTATGGCTACACCTTC. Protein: CASSFPGQGALDYGYTF.

The CDR3 coding sequence is TGCAGCGTACCGGGGGGGGAGCAGTTCTTC. This sequence encodes CSVPGGEQFF. The chain couples TRBV29-1 to TRBJ2-1; 8 positions agree with TRBD2. The CDR3 contains 10 residues. Germline CDR1 reads SQVTM; CDR2 reads ANQGSEA. Trimming at V came to 6 bases and at J to 10 bases, leaving 2 bases not matched to a gene.

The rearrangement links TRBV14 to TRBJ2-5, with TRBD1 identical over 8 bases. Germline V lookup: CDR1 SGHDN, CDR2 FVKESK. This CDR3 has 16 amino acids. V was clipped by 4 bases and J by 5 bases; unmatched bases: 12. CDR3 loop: CASSRGGRGLSETQYF. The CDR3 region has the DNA TGTGCCAGCAGCCGGGGAGGCAGGGGGCTTAGCGAGACCCAGTACTTC.

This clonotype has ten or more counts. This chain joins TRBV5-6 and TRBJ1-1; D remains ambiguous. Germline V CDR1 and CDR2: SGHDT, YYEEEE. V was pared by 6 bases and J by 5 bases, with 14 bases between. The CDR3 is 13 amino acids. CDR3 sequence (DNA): TGTGCCAGCACTCTCAGCTTAAGAACTGAAGCTTTCTTT. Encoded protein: CASTLSLRTEAFF. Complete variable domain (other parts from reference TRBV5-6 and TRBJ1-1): DAGVTQSPTHLIKTRGQQVTLRCSPKSGHDTVSWYQQALGQGPQFIFQYYEEEERQRGNFPDRFSGHQFPNYSSELNVNALLLGDSALYLCASTLSLRTEAFFGQGTRLTVV.

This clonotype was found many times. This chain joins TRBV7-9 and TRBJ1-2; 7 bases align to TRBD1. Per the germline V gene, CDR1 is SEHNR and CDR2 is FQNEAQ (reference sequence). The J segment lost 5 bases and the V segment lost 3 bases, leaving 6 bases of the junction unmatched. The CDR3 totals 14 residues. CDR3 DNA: TGTGCCAGCAGCTTGGGACAGTCGGGATATGGCTACACCTTC. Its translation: CASSLGQSGYGYTF.

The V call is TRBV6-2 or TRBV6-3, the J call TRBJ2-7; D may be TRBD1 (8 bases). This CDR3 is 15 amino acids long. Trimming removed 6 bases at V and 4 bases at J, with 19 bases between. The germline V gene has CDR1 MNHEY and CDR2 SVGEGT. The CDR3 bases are TGTGCCAGCAGCTACGGACAGGGCGGGAGTTACGAGCAGTACGTC. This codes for CASSYGQGGSYEQYV.